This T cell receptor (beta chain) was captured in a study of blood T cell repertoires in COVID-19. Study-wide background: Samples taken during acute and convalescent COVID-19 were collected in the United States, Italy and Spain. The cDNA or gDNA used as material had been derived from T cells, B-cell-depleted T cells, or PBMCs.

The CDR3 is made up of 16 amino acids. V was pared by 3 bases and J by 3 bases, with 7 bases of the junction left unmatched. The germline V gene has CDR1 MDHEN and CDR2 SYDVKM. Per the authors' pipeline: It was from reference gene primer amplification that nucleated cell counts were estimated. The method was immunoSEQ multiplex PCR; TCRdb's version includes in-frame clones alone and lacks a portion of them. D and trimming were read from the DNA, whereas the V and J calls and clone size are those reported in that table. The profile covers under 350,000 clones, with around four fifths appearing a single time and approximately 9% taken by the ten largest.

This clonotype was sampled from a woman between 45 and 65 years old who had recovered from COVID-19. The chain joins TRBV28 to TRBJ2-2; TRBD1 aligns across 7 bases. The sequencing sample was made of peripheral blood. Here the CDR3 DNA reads TGTGCCAGCAGTTTGTCGCAGGGGGTGGACACCGGGGAGCTGTTTTTT. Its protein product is CASSLSQGVDTGELFF.